This TCR beta chain originates from a study of shared clonotypes between healthy human individuals. The wider study: Samples came from two female and three male donors aged 18 to 49.

The method was immunoSEQ multiplex PCR; TCRdb's version includes in-frame clones alone and lacks a portion of them. The profile covers roughly 320,000 clones, with roughly 84% appearing a single time and about 17% taken by the ten largest. This clone was detected only once. The receptor comes from a young man in good health. The sample taken for sequencing was memory CD8+ T cells sorted from blood. Described subset: CD45RO+ cells pooled with CCR7-negative TemRA cells.

This CDR3 reads CASSPWTSGNFYNEQFF. The CDR3 DNA is TGTGCCAGCAGCCCTTGGACTAGCGGCAATTTTTACAATGAGCAGTTCTTC. The J gene is TRBJ2-1, the V gene TRBV7-8; 10 bases line up with TRBD2. Germline loops: CDR1 SGHVS, CDR2 FQNEAQ. The CDR3 covers 17 residues. V gave up 5 bases and J gave up 4 bases; unmatched junction bases: 11.